The T cell receptor beta chain under discussion was sequenced for a study of shared T cell receptors in the human thymus. For this clone: Other DNA sequences within the sample encode an identical CDR3.

J was trimmed by 4 bases and V by 5 bases; bases with no gene match: 4. The CDR3 consists of 15 residues. Germline CDR1 is MNHEY and CDR2 is SVGAGI. Clones were read by immunoSEQ multiplex PCR, and TCRdb kept only the in-frame ones, dropping some. The sample shows hundreds of thousands of clones, 85% to 90% of them seen only once. Another study also made use of these data, one on human thymus T cells.

The material sequenced was thymocytes. The chain uses TRBV6-5 and TRBJ2-1, with 11 bases matching TRBD2. The clonotype was recovered from a boy under three years old with a congenital heart defect. The CDR3 DNA follows: TGTGCCAGCAGTCCCGGGACTAGCGGATACAATGAGCAGTTCTTC. This sequence encodes CASSPGTSGYNEQFF.